A single sample gave rise to the 21 T cell receptor beta chains below, sequenced in a study of shared clonotypes between healthy human individuals. Terminally differentiated effector memory CD45RA+ cells were excluded by CCR7 positive selection of CD45RO-negative cells. The assay was immunoSEQ multiplex PCR, and TCRdb's table has in-frame clones only and misses some. The sample carries some 2.1 million clones, approximately 94% recorded once. Sample: naive CD8+ T cells sorted from blood. The receptors here all came from a man between 18 and 29 years old in good health.

This clone was observed a single time. This chain joins TRBV29-1 and TRBJ2-7; maybe TRBD2 (5 bases). Germline V gene data show CDR1 as SQVTM and CDR2 as ANQGSEA. Trimming removed 0 bases from V and 3 bases from J, with 9 bases in between. This CDR3 comprises 13 residues. The CDR3 DNA follows: TGCAGCGTTGAAGATCCTAGCATCTACGAGCAGTACTTC. Translation gives CSVEDPSIYEQYF.

The chain combines TRBV4-1 with TRBJ2-7; D is perhaps TRBD1 (6 bases). The length of the CDR3 is 14 residues. Germline V CDR1 and CDR2: MGHRA, YSYEKL. V shed 4 bases and J shed 4 bases, with 14 bases lying between them. Here the CDR3 reads CASSLGTKNYEQYF. CDR3 nucleotides: TGCGCCAGCAGCCTAGGGACAAAGAATTACGAGCAGTACTTC.

This chain uses TRBV18 with TRBJ2-1; 13 positions match TRBD2. With V trimmed by 6 bases and J by 6 bases, 11 bases remained unmatched. The germline V gene has CDR1 KGHSH and CDR2 LQKENI. The CDR3 loop spans 17 amino acids. CDR3 sequence reads: CASSLDWTSGSSNEQFF. The DNA for the CDR3 is TGTGCCAGCTCCCTAGACTGGACTAGCGGGAGTAGCAATGAGCAGTTCTTC.

As to this clone: The sample carries other DNA sequences with the same CDR3. The chain carries TRBV4-1 and TRBJ2-7; 11 bases align to TRBD2. The germline V gene encodes CDR1 MGHRA and CDR2 YSYEKL. V lost 1 base to trimming and J lost 3 bases; unmatched junction nucleotides: 5. The CDR3 is 16 amino acids. The CDR3 sequence is CASSQVLAGGNYEQYF. The CDR3 DNA is TGCGCCAGCAGCCAAGTTCTAGCGGGGGGTAACTACGAGCAGTACTTC.

CDR3 sequence: CASSLPPDSSGEKLFF. The DNA for the CDR3 is TGTGCCAGCAGCTTACCACCGGACAGCTCGGGGGAAAAACTGTTTTTT. The V call is TRBV7-9, the J call TRBJ1-4; a weak D match, TRBD1 (6 bases). The CDR3 is made up of 16 amino acids. Per the germline V gene, CDR1 is SEHNR and CDR2 is FQNEAQ (reference sequence). V shed 2 bases and J shed 8 bases, with 18 bases lying between them. Supplemented by reference TRBV7-9 and TRBJ1-4, the full variable domain reads DTGVSQNPRHKITKRGQNVTFRCDPISEHNRLYWYRQTLGQGPEFLTYFQNEAQLEKSRLLSDRFSAERPKGSFSTLEIQRTEQGDSAMYLCASSLPPDSSGEKLFFGSGTQLSVL.

The chain combines TRBV5-4 with TRBJ2-3; possibly TRBD2 for D (7 bases). Germline CDR1 SGHNT, CDR2 YYREEE (reference sequence). Trimming removed 2 bases at V and 5 bases at J, with 12 bases between. This CDR3 is built from 14 residues. DNA for the CDR3: TGTGCCAGCAGCTTCATGGGAGGGGGAGATACGCAGTATTTT. Translated, it gives CASSFMGGGDTQYF. The full variable domain, completed using reference TRBV5-4 and TRBJ2-3, is ETGVTQSPTHLIKTRGQQVTLRCSSQSGHNTVSWYQQALGQGPQFIFQYYREEENGRGNFPPRFSGLQFPNYSSELNVNALELDDSALYLCASSFMGGGDTQYFGPGTRLTVL.

This clone has only one observation. The chain joins TRBV2 to TRBJ1-1, with TRBD1 matching 10 bases. Germline CDR1 reads SNHLY; CDR2 reads FYNNEI. V lost 5 bases, J lost 6 bases, and 6 bases stayed unmatched. The CDR3 sequence is 14 residues long. CDR3 DNA: TGTGCCAGCAGTCGACCGACAGGGGGCGCTGAAGCTTTCTTT. Protein product: CASSRPTGGAEAFF.

V usage is TRBV19 and J usage is TRBJ2-2; D remains unclear. Germline CDR1 is LNHDA and CDR2 is SQIVND (reference sequence). The CDR3 length is 13 residues. V was trimmed by 3 bases and J by 7 bases, leaving 9 bases between them. CDR3 sequence (DNA): TGTGCCAGTAGTATGCGGAGTGTCGGGGAGCTGTTTTTT. Translation: CASSMRSVGELFF. The variable domain in full, completed from reference TRBV19 and TRBJ2-2, reads DGGITQSPKYLFRKEGQNVTLSCEQNLNHDAMYWYRQDPGQGLRLIYYSQIVNDFQKGDIAEGYSVSREKKESFPLTVTSAQKNPTAFYLCASSMRSVGELFFGEGSRLTVL.

V gene TRBV27 combines with J gene TRBJ1-6; D is uncertain. The CDR3 is 13 residues long. The ends were cut back, 5 bases at V and 8 bases at J, with 10 bases in the middle. The germline V gene encodes CDR1 MNHEY and CDR2 SMNVEV (reference sequence). The CDR3 DNA follows: TGTGCCAGCAGTCCAGGACTCTATTCACCCCTCCACTTT. The encoded protein is CASSPGLYSPLHF.

The gene calls are TRBV5-4 and TRBJ1-2; 8 nucleotides align to TRBD1. Germline V gene lookup returns CDR1 SGHNT and CDR2 YYREEE (reference sequence). This CDR3 contains 14 residues. V trimming: 4 bases; J trimming: 6 bases; junction bases outside the gene matches: 8. The CDR3 sequence: CASSGGQGLDGYTF. The CDR3 DNA is TGTGCCAGCAGCGGCGGACAGGGACTGGATGGCTACACCTTC.

The chain couples TRBV27 to TRBJ2-3; 9 nucleotides align to TRBD2. The trim removed 2 bases at V and 3 bases at J, leaving 3 bases unmatched. Per the germline V gene, CDR1 is MNHEY and CDR2 is SMNVEV (reference sequence). The CDR3 has 15 residues. This CDR3 is CASSLRREGTDTQYF. CDR3 coding DNA: TGTGCCAGCAGTTTACGGCGGGAGGGGACAGATACGCAGTATTTT.

V and J are TRBV9 and TRBJ2-1, with D possibly TRBD2 on 5 matching bases. Trimming cost V 0 bases and J 7 bases, with 14 bases left between them. Germline V lookup: CDR1 SGDLS, CDR2 YYNGEE. The length of the CDR3 is 15 residues. CDR3 sequence: CASSVGWETSNEQFF. DNA for the CDR3: TGTGCCAGCAGCGTAGGGTGGGAGACCTCTAATGAGCAGTTCTTC.

The rearrangement uses TRBV9 and TRBJ2-1; 7 nucleotides match TRBD1. Germline lookup yields CDR1 SGDLS and CDR2 YYNGEE. The CDR3 spans 15 residues. The ends lost 1 base at V and 5 bases at J; junction bases unmatched: 6. CDR3 loop: CASSVRGGQDNEQFF. The CDR3 nucleotides are TGTGCCAGCAGCGTACGAGGGGGCCAGGACAATGAGCAGTTCTTC.

The chain employs TRBV25-1 and TRBJ2-7, with D possibly being TRBD2 (5 bases). The V end was cut by 6 bases, the J end by 3 bases, with 24 bases between. CDR1 and CDR2 from the germline V gene are MGHDK and SYGVNS. There are 17 residues in the CDR3. This CDR3 reads CASSSSLVEGRGYEQYF. CDR3 coding DNA: TGTGCCAGCAGCTCATCTCTAGTCGAGGGCCGCGGCTACGAGCAGTACTTC.

The genes are TRBV27 and TRBJ2-5, with TRBD2 as a possible D gene (7 bases). The V end was cut by 2 bases, the J end by 2 bases, with 12 bases between. Looked up from germline, CDR1 is MNHEY and CDR2 is SMNVEV (reference sequence). CDR3 length: 15 residues. The CDR3 DNA reads as TGTGCCAGCAGTTTAGAGGGGGGACTACAAGAGACCCAGTACTTC. Translation gives CASSLEGGLQETQYF.

The chain couples TRBV6-1 to TRBJ1-2; no clear D gene. CDR1 and CDR2 (germline): MNHNS, SASEGT. The CDR3 consists of 14 residues. With 4 bases removed from V and 8 bases from J, the gap between germline ends came to 17 bases. The CDR3 coding sequence is TGTGCCAGCAGTGTTTTAGGTCGGTCGGACGGCTACACCTTC. Protein sequence: CASSVLGRSDGYTF.

CDR3 protein: CASSFIAGGGNEQFF. The CDR3 DNA reads as TGTGCCAGCAGTTTTATCGCGGGAGGAGGAAATGAGCAGTTCTTC. The chain carries TRBV27 and TRBJ2-1, with TRBD2 identical over 8 bases. The trim removed 3 bases at V and 7 bases at J, leaving 8 bases unmatched. Germline CDR1 is MNHEY and CDR2 is SMNVEV (reference sequence). This CDR3 has 15 residues.

This chain links TRBV30 with TRBJ2-7, with TRBD1 matching 9 bases. Unmatched junction bases numbered 7, after V lost 4 bases and J lost 0 bases. The CDR3 runs 15 residues. Germline CDR1 is GTSNPN and CDR2 is SVGIG (reference sequence). The CDR3 here is CAWTMGQGPSYEQYF. The DNA of the CDR3 is TGTGCCTGGACCATGGGACAGGGTCCCTCCTACGAGCAGTACTTC.

The genes are TRBV10-2 and TRBJ2-1; no clear D. There are 13 residues in the CDR3. Deletions cut 6 bases from V and 8 bases from J, with 14 bases between. Germline V CDR1 and CDR2: WSHSY, SAAADI. This CDR3 reads CASSDESRYEQFF. The CDR3 DNA reads TGCGCCAGCAGCGATGAAAGTAGGTATGAGCAGTTCTTC.

Turning to this clone: Distinct nucleotide sequences in the sample also encode this CDR3. The chain combines TRBV6-5 with TRBJ2-7, with unresolved D. In germline, CDR1 is MNHEY, CDR2 SVGAGI. The CDR3 is made up of 13 amino acids. Trimming left V 0 bases short and J 3 bases short, with 6 bases between. CDR3 coding DNA: TGTGCCAGCAGTTACTCCCAGGACTACGAGCAGTACTTC. Protein product: CASSYSQDYEQYF.

Remarks on this clone: Other DNA variants within this sample encode the same CDR3. The chain recombines TRBV6-6 with TRBJ2-3; D is uncertain. V lost 6 bases and J lost 6, with 10 bases in between. Per germline, CDR1 MNHNY and CDR2 SVGAGI (reference sequence). CDR3 length: 12 residues. The CDR3 DNA is TGTGCCAGCAGCCCCCCCGGGGATACGCAGTATTTT. Its protein product is CASSPPGDTQYF.